The sequence of this T cell receptor (beta chain) was determined in a study of sequential checkpoint blockade in melanoma. Study-level results: Clinical benefit was about 30 times likelier when tumor T-cell fraction and clonality increased.

Worth noting for this clone: Its antigen is still unknown.

The treatment was: randomized to nivolumab then ipilimumab (arm A) or the reverse (arm B). This CDR3 has 16 amino acids. CDR1 and CDR2 (germline): KGHSH, LQKENI. J was trimmed by 11 bases and V by 3 bases; bases with no gene match: 18. Some clones are missing from TCRdb's copy, which holds only in-frame ones; the method was immunoSEQ multiplex PCR. The table records under 3,000 clones, roughly 28% of them present only once. This sample comprised tumor tissue (inferred from file names), obtained from a patient given nivolumab and ipilimumab in sequence. This sequence joins TRBV18 and TRBJ1-1; 7 bases agree with TRBD1. This clonotype originated in a human donor with melanoma. CDR3 protein: CASSPKEGGPGLRAFF. The CDR3 nucleotides read TGTGCCAGCTCACCGAAGGAAGGGGGCCCTGGGCTTCGGGCTTTCTTT.